This T cell receptor (beta chain) came from a study of early T cells in non-severe SARS-CoV-2 infection. As for the study in general: Unsorted whole-blood RNA was sequenced in bulk, leaving chains unpaired.

Molecules of cDNA were individually given unique molecular identifiers that were attached to them. One entry per CDR3 protein, called by TCRdb with MiXCR from the 5' RACE reads. Among tens of thousands of distinct CDR3 sequences listed, approximately 12% were seen once. CDR3 size: 17 residues. In this sample, this clonotype turned up a few times. Its antigen is as yet unknown. General study results and limits: A preference for anti-spike CD8 responses marked VDJdb matching, which missed private and CD4 specificities.

The sequence was collected from an adult who was a healthcare worker with PCR-confirmed SARS-CoV-2 infection or an uninfected control (not recorded which). The V call is TRBV21-1, the J call TRBJ2-5; whether TRBD1, the table's D call, matches the DNA was not checked. TRBV21-1 is a pseudogene segment. The sequenced sample was whole blood. The CDR3 DNA reads TGTGCCAGCAGCTCCCTGTCGAACGGGAGGATTGGGGAGACCCAGTACTTC. Translation: CASSSLSNGRIGETQYF.